This is a list of T cell receptor beta chains from one sample in a study of blood T cell repertoires in COVID-19. The assay was immunoSEQ multiplex PCR, and TCRdb's table has in-frame clones only and misses some. The sample yields some 240,000 clones, approximately 92% seen once. The sample taken for sequencing was peripheral blood. The source is a woman in her thirties or forties who had recovered from COVID-19. The CDR3 runs from the conserved cysteine through the conserved F or W. D genes are given only for firm matches. Clone size is not always given. Where it is, it says once, few, many or a class for expanded clones.

v_gene	j_gene	d_gene	abundance	CDR3nt	CDR3aa
TRBV13	TRBJ2-1	NA	NA	TGTGCCAGCAGCTTAGTAAGGGGATCCTACAATGAGCAGTTCTTC	CASSLVRGSYNEQFF
TRBV11-3	TRBJ2-1	TRBD2	NA	TGTGCCAGCAGCTCAAGACTAGCGGGGCCTGAGCAGTTCTTC	CASSSRLAGPEQFF
TRBV10-3	TRBJ1-4	NA	NA	TGTGCCATCAGTGACGGACACAAAGGGGGTGAAAAACTGTTTTTT	CAISDGHKGGEKLFF
TRBV9	TRBJ2-5	NA	NA	TGTGCCAGCAGCGTAGATGGGCCCTCGGAGACCCAGTACTTC	CASSVDGPSETQYF
TRBV10-2	TRBJ2-1	NA	NA	TGCGCCTCAGCAGCGCGGGGCGGCGGGGACAATGAGCAGTTCTTC	CASAARGGGDNEQFF
TRBV19	TRBJ2-1	NA	few	TGTGCCAGTAGTATCAGGGGCGGCTACAATGAGCAGTTCTTC	CASSIRGGYNEQFF
TRBV7-2	TRBJ2-5	TRBD1	NA	TGTGCCAGCAGAATTGACAGGGCAGAGACCCAGTACTTC	CASRIDRAETQYF
TRBV18	TRBJ1-2	NA	NA	TGTGCCAGCTCACCACGGACAACCTATGGCTACACCTTC	CASSPRTTYGYTF
TRBV27	TRBJ1-2	TRBD1	NA	TGTGCCAGCAGCTCCAGGGGGACGGGTGGCTACACCTTC	CASSSRGTGGYTF
TRBV5-6	TRBJ2-1	TRBD2	NA	TGTGCCAGCAGCCCGACCGGGGGGGGGCCAGCGGAGCAGTTCTTC	CASSPTGGGPAEQFF
TRBV9	TRBJ1-2	NA	NA	TGTGCCAGCAGCGTAGGACAGCTCTACACCTTC	CASSVGQLYTF
TRBV14	TRBJ2-5	TRBD2	NA	TGTGCCAGCACCAAGACTAGCGGGGGGGGAGAGACCCAGTACTTC	CASTKTSGGGETQYF
TRBV21-1	TRBJ2-2	NA	few	TGTGCCAGCGCGTGCGCGAACACCGGGGAGCTGTTTTTT	CASACANTGELFF
TRBV10-3	TRBJ1-2	TRBD1	NA	TGTGCCATCCAACGACAGGGGGACCACTATGGCTACACCTTC	CAIQRQGDHYGYTF
TRBV21-1	TRBJ1-3	NA	NA	TGTGCCAGCAGCAAGGTCTACAGGGAAGGAAACACCATATATTTT	CASSKVYREGNTIYF
TRBV5-4	TRBJ1-1	NA	NA	TGTGCCAGCAGCCGGGGGGGAAGCACTGAAGCTTTCTTT	CASSRGGSTEAFF
TRBV10-2	TRBJ2-3	NA	NA	TGCGCCAGCAGCGACTTCGAGACCCCGCTTCCAGATACGCAGTATTTT	CASSDFETPLPDTQYF
TRBV30	TRBJ1-6	TRBD1	NA	TGTGCCTGGCAGACAGGGAATACGGAGAATTCACCCCTCCACTTT	CAWQTGNTENSPLHF
TRBV11-2	TRBJ2-3	NA	NA	TGTGCCAGCAGCTTCGGACTGTACACAGATACGCAGTATTTT	CASSFGLYTDTQYF
TRBV11-2	TRBJ1-1	TRBD1	NA	TGTGCCAGCAGCCCGAGACAGGGTAACACTGAAGCTTTCTTT	CASSPRQGNTEAFF
TRBV6-1	TRBJ1-2	TRBD1	NA	TGTGCCAGCAGTGAATTCTATGGGACAGGGGATGGCTACACCTTC	CASSEFYGTGDGYTF
TRBV3-1/TRBV3-2	TRBJ2-7	NA	once	TGTGCCAGCAGCCGTGGGGGCGTTTACGAGCAGTACTTC	CASSRGGVYEQYF
TRBV27	TRBJ2-5	NA	NA	TGTGCCAGCAGTTTTTTGCGAGACAGTCAAGAGACCCAGTACTTC	CASSFLRDSQETQYF
TRBV5-4	TRBJ2-1	TRBD2	once	TGTGCCAGCAGCTCCGTGGGACTAGCGGTTTACAATGAGCAGTTCTTC	CASSSVGLAVYNEQFF
TRBV12-5	TRBJ2-3	TRBD2	NA	TGTGCTAGTGGTTTGGTAGTTTCGGGGGGAAATTCAGATACGCAGTATTTT	CASGLVVSGGNSDTQYF
TRBV28	TRBJ2-1	NA	NA	TGTGCCAGCAGTTTTACCTCGGTCCACAATGAGCAGTTCTTC	CASSFTSVHNEQFF
TRBV28	TRBJ2-3	NA	NA	TGTGCCAGCAGTTTAGAGAGACAGACTACAGATACGCAGTATTTT	CASSLERQTTDTQYF
TRBV29-1	TRBJ1-2	NA	NA	TGCAGCGTTCTGGGAACAGGAGCACAGGGCCTCTATGGCTACACCTTC	CSVLGTGAQGLYGYTF
TRBV28	TRBJ1-2	TRBD1	NA	TGTGCCAGCACCACGGGACAGGGGAATGGCTACACCTTC	CASTTGQGNGYTF
TRBV10-3	TRBJ2-1	TRBD2	NA	TGTGCCATCAGTGAGGTTGCGGGAGGAAACGATGAGCAGTTCTTC	CAISEVAGGNDEQFF
TRBV9	TRBJ2-7	NA	NA	TGTGCCAGCAGCGTAGGAGGGAGTCCCTACGAGCAGTACTTC	CASSVGGSPYEQYF
TRBV12-3/TRBV12-4	TRBJ1-6	TRBD1	NA	TGTGCCAGCAGCCGGACAGGGAGCTCACCCCTCCACTTT	CASSRTGSSPLHF
TRBV19	TRBJ2-6	NA	NA	TGTGCCAGTAGTGGAGGGTTGGGGGTGCTGGCCAACGTCCTGACTTTC	CASSGGLGVLANVLTF
TRBV7-9	TRBJ2-5	TRBD1	NA	TGTGCCAGCAGCCATAACAGGGGGCGTCGGGAGACCCAGTACTTC	CASSHNRGRRETQYF
TRBV10-2	TRBJ1-5	TRBD1	NA	TGCGCCGCCTCGAGGGGGCCACAGCGGCAGCCCCAGCATTTT	CAASRGPQRQPQHF
TRBV2	TRBJ1-5	NA	NA	TGTGCCAGCAGGGAGGGCAATCAGCCCCAGCATTTT	CASREGNQPQHF
TRBV7-6	TRBJ1-1	NA	NA	TGTGCCAGCAGCTTAGCAGGGGGTGTAGGCACTGAAGCTTTCTTT	CASSLAGGVGTEAFF
TRBV12-3/TRBV12-4	TRBJ2-2	TRBD2	once	TGTGCCAGCAGCCGGACTAGCGCCTGGGAGCTGTTTTTT	CASSRTSAWELFF
TRBV24-1	TRBJ2-1	TRBD1	once	TGTGCCACCAGTGATTCGGCTCCGGGACAGGTAGGCGAGCAGTTCTTC	CATSDSAPGQVGEQFF
TRBV6-5	TRBJ2-2	NA	NA	TGTGCCAGCAGTTCCACAATAAGCGGGGAGCTGTTTTTT	CASSSTISGELFF
TRBV6-2/TRBV6-3	TRBJ2-1	TRBD2	NA	TGTGCCAGCAGTCGGTTTATAGCGGGAACTTCCTACAATGAGCAGTTCTTC	CASSRFIAGTSYNEQFF
TRBV20-1	TRBJ1-1	NA	NA	TGCAGTGCTAGTCTCCTTGGGACTAACACTGAAGCTTTCTTT	CSASLLGTNTEAFF
TRBV20-1	TRBJ1-2	NA	NA	TGCAGTGCGACAGACTTCTATGGCTACACCTTC	CSATDFYGYTF
TRBV19	TRBJ2-6	TRBD1	NA	TGTGCCAGTAGTAGTATAGGACAGGGCCCCAACGTCCTGACTTTC	CASSSIGQGPNVLTF
TRBV27	TRBJ2-7	TRBD1	NA	TGTGCCAGCAGTCGCTACAGGGGTGCCTACGAGCAGTACTTC	CASSRYRGAYEQYF
TRBV3-1/TRBV3-2	TRBJ1-1	NA	NA	TGTGCCAGCAGCCAAAGACGACAGTTAGTAACTGAAGCTTTCTTT	CASSQRRQLVTEAFF
TRBV24-1	TRBJ1-2	NA	NA	TGTGCCACTCAACGAACAGGGAGTGGGAACTATGGCTACACCTTC	CATQRTGSGNYGYTF
TRBV5-6	TRBJ2-5	NA	NA	TGTGCCAGCAGCAGGCGGGGGACCCAGTACTTC	CASSRRGTQYF
TRBV3-1/TRBV3-2	TRBJ1-1	TRBD1	NA	TGTGCCAGCAGCCAGACCCCGGGACAGGGCACTGAAGCTTTCTTT	CASSQTPGQGTEAFF
TRBV14	TRBJ2-6	TRBD1	NA	TGTGCCAGCAGCATAGGGGGCCCTGGGGCCAACGTCCTGACTTTC	CASSIGGPGANVLTF
TRBV5-1	TRBJ1-1	NA	NA	TGCGCCAGCAGCTCCGGGGTAGGGATCGCTTTCTTT	CASSSGVGIAFF
TRBV2	TRBJ2-2	TRBD1	NA	TGTGCCAGCAGCGGACAGGGTGGGCTGTTTTTT	CASSGQGGLFF
TRBV6-5	TRBJ2-5	TRBD2	NA	TGTGCCAGCAGCTCTAGCGGGGGGGACCAAGAGACCCAGTACTTC	CASSSSGGDQETQYF